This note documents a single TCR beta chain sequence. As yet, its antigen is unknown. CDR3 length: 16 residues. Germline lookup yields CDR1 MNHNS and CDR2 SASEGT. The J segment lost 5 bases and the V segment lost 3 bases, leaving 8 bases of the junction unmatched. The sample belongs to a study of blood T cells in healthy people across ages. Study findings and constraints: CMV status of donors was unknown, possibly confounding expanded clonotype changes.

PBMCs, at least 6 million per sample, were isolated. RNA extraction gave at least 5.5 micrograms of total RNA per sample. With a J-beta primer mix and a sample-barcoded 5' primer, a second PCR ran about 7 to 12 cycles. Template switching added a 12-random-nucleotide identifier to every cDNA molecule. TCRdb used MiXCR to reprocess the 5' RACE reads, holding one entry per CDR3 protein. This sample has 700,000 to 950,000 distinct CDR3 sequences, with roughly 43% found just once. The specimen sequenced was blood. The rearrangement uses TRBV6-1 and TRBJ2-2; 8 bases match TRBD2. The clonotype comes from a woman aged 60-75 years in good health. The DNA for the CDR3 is TGTGCCAGCAGTGAGCTTTATCGGGGGGGAACCGGGGAGCTGTTTTTT. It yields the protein CASSELYRGGTGELFF.